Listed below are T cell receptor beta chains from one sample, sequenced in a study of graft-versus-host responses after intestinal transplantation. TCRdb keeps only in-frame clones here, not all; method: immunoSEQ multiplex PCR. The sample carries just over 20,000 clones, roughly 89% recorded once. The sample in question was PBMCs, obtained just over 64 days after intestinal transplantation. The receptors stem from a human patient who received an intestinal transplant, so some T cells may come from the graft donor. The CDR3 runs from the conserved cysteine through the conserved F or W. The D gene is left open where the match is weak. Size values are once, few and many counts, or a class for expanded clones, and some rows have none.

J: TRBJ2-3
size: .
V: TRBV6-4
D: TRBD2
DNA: TGTGCCAGCAGTGGGCTAGCGGGGGAGCCCACAGATACGCAGTATTTT
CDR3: CASSGLAGEPTDTQYF

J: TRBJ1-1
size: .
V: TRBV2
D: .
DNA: TGTGCCAGCAGTGAAGTCCAAAACAGGGTGAACACTGAAGCTTTCTTT
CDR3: CASSEVQNRVNTEAFF

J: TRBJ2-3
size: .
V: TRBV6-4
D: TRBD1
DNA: TGTGCCAGCAGGGGACAGGGTACAGATACGCAGTATTTT
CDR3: CASRGQGTDTQYF

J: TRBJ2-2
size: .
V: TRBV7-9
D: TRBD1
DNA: TGTGCCAGCAGCTCCCGTACCTTAGACAGGGGGAACACCGGGGAGCTGTTTTTT
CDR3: CASSSRTLDRGNTGELFF

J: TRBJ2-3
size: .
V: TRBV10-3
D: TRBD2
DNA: TGTGCCACCTCGACTAGCGGGGGGCCTTTAAAGAGCACAGATACGCAGTATTTT
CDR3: CATSTSGGPLKSTDTQYF

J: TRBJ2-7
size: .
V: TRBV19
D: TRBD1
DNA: TGTGCCAGTAGTATCGTGACAGGGCCCTACGAGCAGTACTTC
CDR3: CASSIVTGPYEQYF

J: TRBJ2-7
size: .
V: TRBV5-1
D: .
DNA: TGCGCCAGCAGCTCTATAGGCTCCTCCTACGAGCAGTACTTC
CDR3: CASSSIGSSYEQYF

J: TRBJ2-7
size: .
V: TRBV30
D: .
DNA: TGTGCCTGGAGTGGTTCGAAGGGCGAGCAGTACTTC
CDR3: CAWSGSKGEQYF

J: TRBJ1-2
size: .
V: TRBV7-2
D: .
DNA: TGTGCCAGCAGCTTAGGAGGGATCGGCGGCTACACCTTC
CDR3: CASSLGGIGGYTF

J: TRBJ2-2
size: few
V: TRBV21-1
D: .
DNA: TGTGCCAGACCGGGGGGGCCCACCTGGGAGCTGTTTTTT
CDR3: CARPGGPTWELFF

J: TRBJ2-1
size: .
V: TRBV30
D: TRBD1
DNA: TGTGCCTGGAGTTCTGACAGGGGATACAATGAGCAGTTCTTC
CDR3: CAWSSDRGYNEQFF

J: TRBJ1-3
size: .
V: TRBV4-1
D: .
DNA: TGCGCCAGCAGCCAAGGTCCAGGGGAAAACACCATATATTTT
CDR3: CASSQGPGENTIYF

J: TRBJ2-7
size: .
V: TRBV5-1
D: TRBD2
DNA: TGCGCCAGCAGCTTAGTGGCTAGCGGGGCCTACGAGCAGTACTTC
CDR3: CASSLVASGAYEQYF

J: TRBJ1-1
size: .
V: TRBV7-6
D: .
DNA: TGTGCCAGCAGCCAAACATTAGGGGGGGCTGAAGCTTTCTTT
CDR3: CASSQTLGGAEAFF

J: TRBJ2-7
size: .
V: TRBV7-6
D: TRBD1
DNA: TGTGCCAGCAGCTTAGGGGACAGGGGGTCCTCCTACGAGCAGTACTTC
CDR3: CASSLGDRGSSYEQYF

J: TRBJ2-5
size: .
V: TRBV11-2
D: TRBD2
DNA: TGTGCCAGCAGCTCCCCCCGGACTAGCATTTCAGAGACCCAGTACTTC
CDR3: CASSSPRTSISETQYF

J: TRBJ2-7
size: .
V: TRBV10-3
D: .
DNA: TGTGCCATCAGTACCGCCGGGGCTGTCTCCTACGAGCAGTACTTC
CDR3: CAISTAGAVSYEQYF

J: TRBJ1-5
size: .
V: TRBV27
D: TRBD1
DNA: TGTGCCAGCAGTTCCGGACAGGGCTGGCAGCCCCAGCATTTT
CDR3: CASSSGQGWQPQHF

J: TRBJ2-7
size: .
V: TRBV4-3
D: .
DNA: TGCGCCAGCAGCCAATTAGGGCCCTCCTACGAGCAGTACTTC
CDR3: CASSQLGPSYEQYF

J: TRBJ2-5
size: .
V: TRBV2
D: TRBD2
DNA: TGTGCCAGCAGCACAGACTTCCGGACTAGCGGGGGGCTAAACCAAGAGACCCAGTACTTC
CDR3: CASSTDFRTSGGLNQETQYF

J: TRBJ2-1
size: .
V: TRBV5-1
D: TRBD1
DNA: TGCGCCAGCAGCCCGGGACAGGGGGCCTACAATGAGCAGTTCTTC
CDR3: CASSPGQGAYNEQFF

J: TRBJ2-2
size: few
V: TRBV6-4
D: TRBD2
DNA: TGTGCCAGCAGTGACTCAGCGGGGGGCACCGGGGAGCTGTTTTTT
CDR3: CASSDSAGGTGELFF

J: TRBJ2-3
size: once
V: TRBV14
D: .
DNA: TGTGCCAGCAGCCGGGCGACAAGGGGAGGTGGCACAGATACGCAGTATTTT
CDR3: CASSRATRGGGTDTQYF

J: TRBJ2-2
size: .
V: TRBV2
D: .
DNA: TGTGCCAGCAGTGATTGGGGGACCGGGGAGCTGTTTTTT
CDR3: CASSDWGTGELFF

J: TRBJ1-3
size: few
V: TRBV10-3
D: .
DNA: TGTGCCATCAGTCTGGACTCAGTTGGAAACACCATATATTTT
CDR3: CAISLDSVGNTIYF

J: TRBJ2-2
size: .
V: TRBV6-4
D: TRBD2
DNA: TGTGCCAGCAGTGACTCGGAGCGGGGGGCCTTGACCGGGGAGCTGTTTTTT
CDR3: CASSDSERGALTGELFF

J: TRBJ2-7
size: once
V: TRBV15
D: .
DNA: TGTGCCACCAGCACCGTCCAGGGGCTGCGGAACCACGAGCAGTACTTC
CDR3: CATSTVQGLRNHEQYF

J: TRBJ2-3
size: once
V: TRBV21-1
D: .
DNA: TGTGCCAGCAGCAAAGAGGGACTAGCGGGGACAGATACGCAGTATTTT
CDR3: CASSKEGLAGTDTQYF

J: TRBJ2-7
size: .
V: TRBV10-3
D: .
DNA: TGTGCCATCAGTGAGACCAGGGCAGGCGAGCAGTACTTC
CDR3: CAISETRAGEQYF

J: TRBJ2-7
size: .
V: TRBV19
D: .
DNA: TGTGCCAGTAGTATAGCCGGGCATGGGTACGAGCAGTACTTC
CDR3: CASSIAGHGYEQYF

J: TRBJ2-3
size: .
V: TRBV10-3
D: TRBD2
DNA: TGTGCCATCGGACTAGCGGGGGGGCTGGTGGTCACAGATACGCAGTATTTT
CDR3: CAIGLAGGLVVTDTQYF

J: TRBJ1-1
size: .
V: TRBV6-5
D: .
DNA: TGTGCCAGCAGTTTTCACAGGGATGACACTGAAGCTTTCTTT
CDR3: CASSFHRDDTEAFF

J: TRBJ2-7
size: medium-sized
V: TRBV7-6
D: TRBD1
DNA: TGTGCCAGCAGCTTCCGCCGACAGGGGCACGAGCAGTACTTC
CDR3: CASSFRRQGHEQYF

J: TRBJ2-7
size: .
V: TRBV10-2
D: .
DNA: TGCGCCAGCGGCAGGTCCGTGAACGAGCAGTACTTC
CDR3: CASGRSVNEQYF

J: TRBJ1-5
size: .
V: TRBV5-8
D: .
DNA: TGTGCCAGCAGCTTCGGTGAACATACTTATAGCAATCAGCCCCAGCATTTT
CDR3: CASSFGEHTYSNQPQHF

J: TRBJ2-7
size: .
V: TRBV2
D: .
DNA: TGTGCCAGCAGTGAACGGGCAGGCTCCTACGAGCAGTACTTC
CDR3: CASSERAGSYEQYF

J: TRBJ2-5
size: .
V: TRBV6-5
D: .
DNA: TGTGCCAGCAGTCCACGCTGGGCCCAAGAGACCCAGTACTTC
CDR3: CASSPRWAQETQYF